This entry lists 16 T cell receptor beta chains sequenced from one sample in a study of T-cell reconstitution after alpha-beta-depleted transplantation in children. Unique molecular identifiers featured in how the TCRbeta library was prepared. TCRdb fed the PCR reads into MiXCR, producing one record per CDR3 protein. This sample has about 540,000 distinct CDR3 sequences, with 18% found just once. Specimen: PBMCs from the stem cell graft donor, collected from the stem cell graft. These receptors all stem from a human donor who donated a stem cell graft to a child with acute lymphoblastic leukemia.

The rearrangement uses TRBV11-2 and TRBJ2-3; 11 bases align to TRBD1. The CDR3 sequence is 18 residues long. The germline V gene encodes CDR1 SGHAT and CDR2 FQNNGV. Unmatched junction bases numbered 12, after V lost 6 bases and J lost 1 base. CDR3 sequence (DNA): TGTGCCAGCAGTACCGGGACAGGGGGTAGGGCTCGCACAGATACGCAGTATTTT. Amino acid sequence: CASSTGTGGRARTDTQYF.

CDR3 protein: CASSPGTTNEQFF. For the CDR3, the DNA is TGTGCCAGCAGCCCTGGGACTACGAATGAGCAGTTCTTC. The chain couples TRBV7-7 to TRBJ2-1, with 7 bases matching TRBD2. CDR1 and CDR2 (germline): SSHAT, FNYEAQ (reference sequence). J lost 7 bases, V lost 5 bases, and 5 bases had no gene match. The CDR3 spans 13 residues.

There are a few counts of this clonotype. The CDR3 DNA reads TGTGCCAGCAGCTCCAATCACGGGACAGAGCAGTTCTTC. Protein: CASSSNHGTEQFF. V usage is TRBV7-2 and J usage is TRBJ2-1; maybe TRBD1 (6 bases). Trimming took off 4 bases at V and 10 bases at J, with 14 bases between the two ends. The germline gives CDR1 SGHTA, CDR2 FQGNSA. The CDR3 runs to 13 residues.

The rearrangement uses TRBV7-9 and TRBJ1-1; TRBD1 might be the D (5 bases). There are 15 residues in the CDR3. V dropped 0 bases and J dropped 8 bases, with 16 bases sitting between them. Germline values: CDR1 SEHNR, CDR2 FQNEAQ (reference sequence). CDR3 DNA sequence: TGTGCCAGCAGCTTAGCGCACGGGACTGCCGAAGAAGCTTTCTTT. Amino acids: CASSLAHGTAEEAFF.

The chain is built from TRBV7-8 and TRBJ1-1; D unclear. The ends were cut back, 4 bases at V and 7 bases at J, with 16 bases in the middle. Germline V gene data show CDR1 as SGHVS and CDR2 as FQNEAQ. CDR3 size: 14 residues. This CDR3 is CASSSARAVVEAFF. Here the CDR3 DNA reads TGTGCCAGCAGCTCCGCGCGGGCGGTGGTTGAAGCTTTCTTT. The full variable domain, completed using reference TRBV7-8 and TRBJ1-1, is GAGVSQSPRYKVAKRGQDVALRCDPISGHVSLFWYQQALGQGPEFLTYFQNEAQLDKSGLPSDRFFAERPEGSVSTLKIQRTQQEDSAVYLCASSSARAVVEAFFGQGTRLTVV.

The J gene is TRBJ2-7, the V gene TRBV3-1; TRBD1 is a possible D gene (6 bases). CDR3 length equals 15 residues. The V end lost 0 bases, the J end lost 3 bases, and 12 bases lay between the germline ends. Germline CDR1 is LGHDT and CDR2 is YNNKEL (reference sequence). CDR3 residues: CASSQDGQGYYEQYF. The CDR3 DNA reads TGTGCCAGCAGCCAAGATGGGCAGGGGTACTACGAGCAGTACTTC.

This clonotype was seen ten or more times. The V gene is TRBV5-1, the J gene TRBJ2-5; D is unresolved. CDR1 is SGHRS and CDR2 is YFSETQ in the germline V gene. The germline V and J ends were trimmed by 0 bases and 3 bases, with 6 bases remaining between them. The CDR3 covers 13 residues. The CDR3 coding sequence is TGCGCCAGCAGCTTGGGTAATGAAGAGACCCAGTACTTC. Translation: CASSLGNEETQYF.

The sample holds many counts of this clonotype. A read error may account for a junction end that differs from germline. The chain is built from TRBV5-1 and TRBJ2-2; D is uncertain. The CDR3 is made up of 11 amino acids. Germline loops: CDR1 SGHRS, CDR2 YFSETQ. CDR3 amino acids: CASSSTGELFF. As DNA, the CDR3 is TGTGCCAGCAGCTCCACCGGGGAGCTGTTTTTT.

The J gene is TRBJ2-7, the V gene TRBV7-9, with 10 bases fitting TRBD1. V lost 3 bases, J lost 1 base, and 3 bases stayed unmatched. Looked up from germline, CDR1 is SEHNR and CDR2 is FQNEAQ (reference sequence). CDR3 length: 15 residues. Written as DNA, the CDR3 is TGTGCCAGCAGCTTCGACAGGGGGCTATCCTACGAGCAGTACTTC. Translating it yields CASSFDRGLSYEQYF.

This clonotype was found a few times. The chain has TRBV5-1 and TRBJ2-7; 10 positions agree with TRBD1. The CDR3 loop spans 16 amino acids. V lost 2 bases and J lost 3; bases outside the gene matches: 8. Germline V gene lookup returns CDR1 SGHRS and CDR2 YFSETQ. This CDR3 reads CASSLSRTGGGYEQYF. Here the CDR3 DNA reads TGCGCCAGCAGCTTATCCCGGACAGGGGGTGGCTACGAGCAGTACTTC.

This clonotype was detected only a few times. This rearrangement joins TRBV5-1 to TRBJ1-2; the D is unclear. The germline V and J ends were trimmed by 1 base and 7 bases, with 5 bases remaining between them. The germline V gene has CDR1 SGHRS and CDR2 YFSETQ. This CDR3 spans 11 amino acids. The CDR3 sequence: CASSLMGGYTF. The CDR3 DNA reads TGCGCCAGCAGCTTGATGGGTGGCTACACCTTC.

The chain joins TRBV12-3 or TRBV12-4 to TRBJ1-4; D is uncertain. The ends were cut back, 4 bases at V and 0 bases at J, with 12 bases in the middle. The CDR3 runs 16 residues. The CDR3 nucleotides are TGTGCCAGCAGTTCCCGACATGTAGCAACTAATGAAAAACTGTTTTTT. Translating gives CASSSRHVATNEKLFF.

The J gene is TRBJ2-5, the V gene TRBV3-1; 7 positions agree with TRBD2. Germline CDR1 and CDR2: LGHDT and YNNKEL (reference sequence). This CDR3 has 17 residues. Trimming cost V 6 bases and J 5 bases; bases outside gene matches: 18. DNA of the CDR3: TGTGCCAGCAGGTCCAGGAGGGCGGGAGTTTACCGGGAGACCCAGTACTTC. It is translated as CASRSRRAGVYRETQYF.

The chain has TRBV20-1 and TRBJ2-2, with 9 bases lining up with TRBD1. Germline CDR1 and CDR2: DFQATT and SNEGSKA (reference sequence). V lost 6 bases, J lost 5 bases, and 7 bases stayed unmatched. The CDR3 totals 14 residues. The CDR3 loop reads CSARTGDSTGELFF. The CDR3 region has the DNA TGCAGTGCGCGGACAGGGGATTCGACCGGGGAGCTGTTTTTT.

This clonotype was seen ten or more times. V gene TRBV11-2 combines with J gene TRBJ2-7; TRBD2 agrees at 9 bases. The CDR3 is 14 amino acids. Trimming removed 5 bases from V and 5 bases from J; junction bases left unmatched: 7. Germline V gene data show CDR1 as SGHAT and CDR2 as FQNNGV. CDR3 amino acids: CASSRSGSSNEQYF. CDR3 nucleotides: TGTGCCAGCAGCCGTAGCGGGAGTAGCAACGAGCAGTACTTC.

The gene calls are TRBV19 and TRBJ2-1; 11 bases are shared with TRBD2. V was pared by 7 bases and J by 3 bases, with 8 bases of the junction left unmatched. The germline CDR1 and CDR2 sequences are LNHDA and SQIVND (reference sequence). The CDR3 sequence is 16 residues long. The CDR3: CASTPTGLADYNEQFF. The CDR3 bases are TGTGCCAGTACCCCGACGGGACTAGCGGACTACAATGAGCAGTTCTTC.